This entry features one T cell receptor (beta chain) sequence. The antigen remains unidentified. The data derive from a study of beta chain features in type 1 diabetes. Study results and limitations: There was a possibility that cDNA sequencing over-represented cells with high TCR expression. All four CD4+ subsets from Type 1 diabetes patients carried moderately but significantly shorter TCRB CDR3s.

The germline V gene has CDR1 LNHDA and CDR2 SQIVND (reference sequence). The CDR3 totals 16 residues. The ends lost 10 bases at V and 5 bases at J; junction bases unmatched: 15. TCRB transcripts that were expressed got sequenced, as all of the isolated RNA had been reverse transcribed. TCRdb's copy holds only in-frame clones and misses some; the assay was immunoSEQ multiplex PCR. The table records hundreds of thousands of clones, 10% to 15% of them present only once. Via the markers CD45RO/CCR7/CD25/CD127/CD95/CD27, stem cell-like memory, regulatory, central memory and naive CD4+ cells were sorted. The sequencing input was naive CD4+ T cells from blood. The chain has TRBV19 and TRBJ2-1, with 9 nucleotides matching TRBD2. This TCR was recovered from a man aged 18 to 30 with type 1 diabetes. The chain's CDR3 is CATARPQRGANNEQFF. Written as DNA, the CDR3 is TGTGCCACCGCACGTCCGCAGCGGGGGGCCAACAATGAGCAGTTCTTC. The full variable domain, rest sourced from reference TRBV19 and TRBJ2-1, is DGGITQSPKYLFRKEGQNVTLSCEQNLNHDAMYWYRQDPGQGLRLIYYSQIVNDFQKGDIAEGYSVSREKKESFPLTVTSAQKNPTAFYLCATARPQRGANNEQFFGPGTRLTVL.